Listed below are T cell receptor beta chains from one sample, sequenced in a study of beta chain features in type 1 diabetes. Here immunoSEQ multiplex PCR was the method, and the copy in TCRdb shows in-frame clones only, minus some. The sample has approximately 46,000 clones, around 40% seen once. The sample was stem cell memory CD4+ T cells from blood. These receptors originate from a man aged 25-45 years with type 1 diabetes. Each CDR3 is given with its conserved first and last residue. Fields, in order: CDR3 DNA, CDR3 protein, clone size, D gene, V gene, CDR3 length, J gene. The D gene is left open where the match is weak. The size entry is marked missing in some rows and otherwise reads once, few, many or a size class.

CDR3 DNA: TGTGCCAGCTCACCAAGGGCCCCCGAGGGGGCGGTCACTGAAGCTTTCTTT; CDR3 protein: CASSPRAPEGAVTEAFF; clone size: -; D gene: TRBD1; V gene: TRBV18; CDR3 length: 17; J gene: TRBJ1-1
CDR3 DNA: TGTGCCATCAGTGAGTCTCTGGAGGTCCAAGAGACCCAGTACTTC; CDR3 protein: CAISESLEVQETQYF; clone size: -; D gene: -; V gene: TRBV10-3; CDR3 length: 15; J gene: TRBJ2-5
CDR3 DNA: TGTGCCAGCAGCTTAGTGTACAGGGGGAGGTACGAGCAGTACTTC; CDR3 protein: CASSLVYRGRYEQYF; clone size: few; D gene: TRBD1; V gene: TRBV7-9; CDR3 length: 15; J gene: TRBJ2-7
CDR3 DNA: TGTGCCAGTAGTATTACGGGGTGGGAGACCCAGTACTTC; CDR3 protein: CASSITGWETQYF; clone size: few; D gene: -; V gene: TRBV19; CDR3 length: 13; J gene: TRBJ2-5
CDR3 DNA: TGTGCCAGCAGCGTCAGGGAGGGAACTGAAGCTTTCTTT; CDR3 protein: CASSVREGTEAFF; clone size: few; D gene: -; V gene: TRBV9; CDR3 length: 13; J gene: TRBJ1-1
CDR3 DNA: TGTGCCAGCAGCTCGGAGGGGACCCGCACCGGGGAGCTGTTTTTT; CDR3 protein: CASSSEGTRTGELFF; clone size: -; D gene: -; V gene: TRBV7-3; CDR3 length: 15; J gene: TRBJ2-2
CDR3 DNA: TGTGCCAGCAGCTTAGGGACAGGCGCCTCCTACGAGCAGTACTTC; CDR3 protein: CASSLGTGASYEQYF; clone size: -; D gene: TRBD1; V gene: TRBV7-3; CDR3 length: 15; J gene: TRBJ2-7
CDR3 DNA: TGTGCCAGCAGCCAAGATCCAAGGTATCAGGGATCCTACGAGCAGTACTTC; CDR3 protein: CASSQDPRYQGSYEQYF; clone size: few; D gene: -; V gene: TRBV14; CDR3 length: 17; J gene: TRBJ2-7
CDR3 DNA: TGTGCCAGCAGCCGGGGGGGTATGGGAGGCTACACCTTC; CDR3 protein: CASSRGGMGGYTF; clone size: -; D gene: -; V gene: TRBV5-4; CDR3 length: 13; J gene: TRBJ1-2
CDR3 DNA: TGTGCCAGCAGCTTGGCGGGAGCGGATGAGACCCAGTACTTC; CDR3 protein: CASSLAGADETQYF; clone size: few; D gene: -; V gene: TRBV5-6; CDR3 length: 14; J gene: TRBJ2-5
CDR3 DNA: TGTGCCAGCAGTCGGGACAGGGGAACCGAGCAGTACTTC; CDR3 protein: CASSRDRGTEQYF; clone size: -; D gene: TRBD1; V gene: TRBV6-5; CDR3 length: 13; J gene: TRBJ2-7
CDR3 DNA: TGTGCCAGCAGTAGAGAAGATCCCTACGAGCAGTACTTC; CDR3 protein: CASSREDPYEQYF; clone size: -; D gene: -; V gene: TRBV28; CDR3 length: 13; J gene: TRBJ2-7
CDR3 DNA: TGTGCCAGCAGCCGCCCAGGGACAGTCAGGCATGGCTACACCTTC; CDR3 protein: CASSRPGTVRHGYTF; clone size: few; D gene: TRBD1; V gene: TRBV4-2; CDR3 length: 15; J gene: TRBJ1-2
CDR3 DNA: TGTGCCAGCAGTCGGGAGACGCAGTATTTT; CDR3 protein: CASSRETQYF; clone size: -; D gene: -; V gene: TRBV2; CDR3 length: 10; J gene: TRBJ2-3
CDR3 DNA: TGTGCCATCAGTGAGGGGACTAGGGTGATTGAGACCCAGTACTTC; CDR3 protein: CAISEGTRVIETQYF; clone size: -; D gene: TRBD2; V gene: TRBV10-3; CDR3 length: 15; J gene: TRBJ2-5
CDR3 DNA: TGCGCCAGCAGCTTGGCCGGGACAGGGGGCCGTCGAGAGCAGTACTTC; CDR3 protein: CASSLAGTGGRREQYF; clone size: few; D gene: TRBD1; V gene: TRBV5-1; CDR3 length: 16; J gene: TRBJ2-7
CDR3 DNA: TGTGCCAGCGGACAGGGACCTTACAATGAGCAGTTCTTC; CDR3 protein: CASGQGPYNEQFF; clone size: few; D gene: TRBD1; V gene: TRBV28; CDR3 length: 13; J gene: TRBJ2-1
CDR3 DNA: TGTGCCAGCAGCCTGAGGCAGGGCAAAAGTGAAAAACTGTTTTTT; CDR3 protein: CASSLRQGKSEKLFF; clone size: -; D gene: -; V gene: TRBV7-9; CDR3 length: 15; J gene: TRBJ1-4
CDR3 DNA: TGTGCCAGCAGCTGGACAGGGGGGATAGAGACCCAGTACTTC; CDR3 protein: CASSWTGGIETQYF; clone size: -; D gene: TRBD1; V gene: TRBV11-2; CDR3 length: 14; J gene: TRBJ2-5
CDR3 DNA: TGTGCCAGCAGTGAGGTGTTGTCGAGGCTGCGGGAGGTCTACGAGCAGTACTTC; CDR3 protein: CASSEVLSRLREVYEQYF; clone size: -; D gene: TRBD2; V gene: TRBV6-1; CDR3 length: 18; J gene: TRBJ2-7
CDR3 DNA: TGTGCCAGCTCCAGGGTCGGGCAAGATACGCAGTATTTT; CDR3 protein: CASSRVGQDTQYF; clone size: few; D gene: -; V gene: TRBV18; CDR3 length: 13; J gene: TRBJ2-3
CDR3 DNA: TGTGCCAGCAGCTATCAGGGGCAGGGCCAGCCCCAGCATTTT; CDR3 protein: CASSYQGQGQPQHF; clone size: -; D gene: -; V gene: TRBV7-9; CDR3 length: 14; J gene: TRBJ1-5
CDR3 DNA: TGTGCCAGCTCACCAAGGCTAGCGGGATACGACCGAGAGACCCAGTACTTC; CDR3 protein: CASSPRLAGYDRETQYF; clone size: few; D gene: TRBD2; V gene: TRBV18; CDR3 length: 17; J gene: TRBJ2-5
CDR3 DNA: TGTGCCAGCAGCCCGGGACTAGCGAACTACGAGCAGTACTTC; CDR3 protein: CASSPGLANYEQYF; clone size: -; D gene: TRBD2; V gene: TRBV2; CDR3 length: 14; J gene: TRBJ2-7
CDR3 DNA: TGTGCCACCGGGACAGTCAACACCGGGGAGCTGTTTTTT; CDR3 protein: CATGTVNTGELFF; clone size: few; D gene: TRBD1; V gene: TRBV10-3; CDR3 length: 13; J gene: TRBJ2-2
CDR3 DNA: TGTGCCAGCAGGGGGGACAGGTTCACCGGGGAGCTGTTTTTT; CDR3 protein: CASRGDRFTGELFF; clone size: -; D gene: TRBD1; V gene: TRBV2; CDR3 length: 14; J gene: TRBJ2-2
CDR3 DNA: TGTGCCAGCAGCTTTGGGACAGGGGGTATAACCGGGGAGCTGTTTTTT; CDR3 protein: CASSFGTGGITGELFF; clone size: -; D gene: TRBD1; V gene: TRBV5-4; CDR3 length: 16; J gene: TRBJ2-2
CDR3 DNA: TGTGCCAGCAAGAGGGTTGGGAGGGGCCAAGAGACCCAGTACTTC; CDR3 protein: CASKRVGRGQETQYF; clone size: once; D gene: TRBD2; V gene: TRBV28; CDR3 length: 15; J gene: TRBJ2-5
CDR3 DNA: TGTGCCAGCTCACCATTCCAGACAAACTCTGGGGCCAACGTCCTGACTTTC; CDR3 protein: CASSPFQTNSGANVLTF; clone size: few; D gene: -; V gene: TRBV18; CDR3 length: 17; J gene: TRBJ2-6
CDR3 DNA: TGTGCCAGCAGTTACTCCGGGGTCACTGAAGCTTTCTTT; CDR3 protein: CASSYSGVTEAFF; clone size: -; D gene: -; V gene: TRBV6-6; CDR3 length: 13; J gene: TRBJ1-1
CDR3 DNA: TGTGCCAGCAGCTTCGACAGGGGGCTCTACACCTTC; CDR3 protein: CASSFDRGLYTF; clone size: -; D gene: TRBD1; V gene: TRBV7-2; CDR3 length: 12; J gene: TRBJ1-2
CDR3 DNA: TGTGCCAGCAGCCAAACCCGGTACAATGAGCAGTTCTTC; CDR3 protein: CASSQTRYNEQFF; clone size: -; D gene: -; V gene: TRBV14; CDR3 length: 13; J gene: TRBJ2-1
CDR3 DNA: TGTGCCAGCAGCTTTGAGTATAACACTGAAGCTTTCTTT; CDR3 protein: CASSFEYNTEAFF; clone size: -; D gene: -; V gene: TRBV7-9; CDR3 length: 13; J gene: TRBJ1-1
CDR3 DNA: TGTGCCAGCAGCGCCGGACTAGCGGGAGGGAACGAGCAGTACTTC; CDR3 protein: CASSAGLAGGNEQYF; clone size: -; D gene: TRBD2; V gene: TRBV5-4; CDR3 length: 15; J gene: TRBJ2-7
CDR3 DNA: TGTGCCAGCAGCTTAGACGGGAGGCCCTCCTACAATGAGCAGTTCTTC; CDR3 protein: CASSLDGRPSYNEQFF; clone size: -; D gene: TRBD2; V gene: TRBV13; CDR3 length: 16; J gene: TRBJ2-1
CDR3 DNA: TGCGCCAGCAGCCAGGGCCGGGGGGTCGATGAGCAGTTCTTC; CDR3 protein: CASSQGRGVDEQFF; clone size: -; D gene: TRBD2; V gene: TRBV4-3; CDR3 length: 14; J gene: TRBJ2-1
CDR3 DNA: TGTGCCAGCAGACAGGGGCGATTTACAGATACGCAGTATTTT; CDR3 protein: CASRQGRFTDTQYF; clone size: few; D gene: TRBD1; V gene: TRBV27; CDR3 length: 14; J gene: TRBJ2-3
CDR3 DNA: TGCGCCAGCAGCTTGACCATTCCGGGGGTCAATGAGCAGTTCTTC; CDR3 protein: CASSLTIPGVNEQFF; clone size: -; D gene: -; V gene: TRBV5-1; CDR3 length: 15; J gene: TRBJ2-1
CDR3 DNA: TGTGCCAGCAGCTGGGGACTAGCGGGAGCAAAAGATACGCAGTATTTT; CDR3 protein: CASSWGLAGAKDTQYF; clone size: -; D gene: TRBD2; V gene: TRBV7-2; CDR3 length: 16; J gene: TRBJ2-3
CDR3 DNA: TGTGCCAGCAGAAACACAGGTACCTACGAGCAGTACTTC; CDR3 protein: CASRNTGTYEQYF; clone size: -; D gene: -; V gene: TRBV6-5; CDR3 length: 13; J gene: TRBJ2-7
CDR3 DNA: TGTGCCAGCAGTACCCTAGGACAGGGTCGGGTCGAGCAGTACTTC; CDR3 protein: CASSTLGQGRVEQYF; clone size: -; D gene: TRBD1; V gene: TRBV28; CDR3 length: 15; J gene: TRBJ2-7
CDR3 DNA: TGTGCCAGCAAAGGGAGGGGATACACTGAAGCTTTCTTT; CDR3 protein: CASKGRGYTEAFF; clone size: few; D gene: -; V gene: TRBV14; CDR3 length: 13; J gene: TRBJ1-1